This entry is about one T cell receptor (beta chain). The CDR3 spans 14 residues. Per the germline V gene, CDR1 is WNHNN and CDR2 is SYGVQD (reference sequence). V lost 2 bases to trimming and J lost 7 bases, with 15 bases between them. These data are taken from a study of shared clonotypes between healthy human individuals. Profiled with immunoSEQ multiplex PCR; TCRdb holds only in-frame clones, not every one. This sample has under 2,000,000 clones, with roughly 94% found just once. Terminally differentiated effector memory CD45RA+ cells were excluded by CCR7 positive selection of CD45RO-negative cells.

The receptor was derived from a man younger than 35 in good health. V and J are TRBV10-1 and TRBJ2-7, with D tentatively TRBD2 (7 bases). The sequencing sample was made of naive CD8+ T cells sorted from blood. CDR3 in amino acids: CASSEIVGGREQYF. The CDR3 coding sequence is TGCGCCAGCAGTGAGATCGTCGGGGGGCGTGAGCAGTACTTC.